This T cell receptor (beta chain) originates from a study of blood T cell repertoires in COVID-19. The germline gives CDR1 SGHKS, CDR2 YYEKEE (reference sequence). This CDR3 contains 17 residues. The V gene lost 4 bases and the J gene lost 0 bases, with 17 bases spanning the gap. Authors' processing steps: Amplified reference gene primers provided the basis for estimating nucleated cell counts. Repertoires were generated with immunoSEQ multiplex PCR, while TCRdb's copy carries only in-frame clones and drops some. V and J calls and clone size follow that table, whereas D and trimming were derived from the DNA. The repertoire holds 200,000 to 250,000 clones, with about 90% as singletons. Only one count was recorded for this clone.

The V and J genes are TRBV5-5 and TRBJ1-3, with D tentatively TRBD1 (5 bases). This sequence originates from an older man with acute or convalescent COVID-19. Sequences were obtained from peripheral blood. The CDR3 sequence is CASSPAWGVPSGNTIYF. CDR3 nucleotides: TGTGCCAGCAGCCCCGCCTGGGGGGTCCCCTCTGGAAACACCATATATTTT.